The clone carrying this T cell receptor (beta chain) was counted a few times. Its antigen is unidentified. The germline gives CDR1 SGHTA, CDR2 FQGNSA. V lost 4 bases, J lost 1 base, and 5 bases lay in between. The CDR3 is made up of 13 amino acids. The record originates from a study of type 1 regulatory T cells. On the study more broadly: An in vitro protocol generated T-allo10, a Tr1-enriched, alloantigen-specific CD4 T cell product.

Findings and caveats of the study: Type 1 regulatory T cells had a more restricted TCR repertoire than non-type 1 regulatory T cells.

Using its own MiXCR run on the reads, TCRdb lists one record per CDR3 protein. Here the sample spans fewer than 80,000 distinct CDR3 sequences, 20% being singletons. This chain uses TRBV7-2 with TRBJ1-5; D unresolved. This TCR came from a human donor in good health. Sequencing used cultured type 1 regulatory T (Tr1) cells, either the whole culture or a sorted fraction (not recorded which). The CDR3 loop reads CASSSDSNQPQHF. DNA of the CDR3: TGTGCCAGCAGCTCCGACAGCAATCAGCCCCAGCATTTT.